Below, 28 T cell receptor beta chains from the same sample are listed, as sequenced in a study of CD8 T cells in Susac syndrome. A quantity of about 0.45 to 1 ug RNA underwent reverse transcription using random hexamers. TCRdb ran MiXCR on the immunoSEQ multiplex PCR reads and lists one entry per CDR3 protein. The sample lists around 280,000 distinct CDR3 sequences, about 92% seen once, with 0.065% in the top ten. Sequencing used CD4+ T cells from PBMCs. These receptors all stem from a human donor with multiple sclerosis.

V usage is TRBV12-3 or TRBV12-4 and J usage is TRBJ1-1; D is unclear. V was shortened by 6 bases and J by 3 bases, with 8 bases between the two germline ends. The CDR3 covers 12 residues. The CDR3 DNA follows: TGTGCCAGCAGCAACCGGGACACTGAAGCTTTCTTT. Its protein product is CASSNRDTEAFF.

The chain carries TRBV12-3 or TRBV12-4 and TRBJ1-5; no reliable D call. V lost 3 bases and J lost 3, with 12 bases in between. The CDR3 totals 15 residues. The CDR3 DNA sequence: TGTGCCAGCAGTTTCGGGCTCACGCCCAATCAGCCCCAGCATTTT. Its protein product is CASSFGLTPNQPQHF.

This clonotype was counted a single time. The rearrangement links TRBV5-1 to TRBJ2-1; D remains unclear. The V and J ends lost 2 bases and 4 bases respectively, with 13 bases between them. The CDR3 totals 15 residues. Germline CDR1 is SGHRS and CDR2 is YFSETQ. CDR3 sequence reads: CASSFYPGSYNEQFF. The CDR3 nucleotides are TGCGCCAGCAGCTTTTATCCGGGCTCGTACAATGAGCAGTTCTTC.

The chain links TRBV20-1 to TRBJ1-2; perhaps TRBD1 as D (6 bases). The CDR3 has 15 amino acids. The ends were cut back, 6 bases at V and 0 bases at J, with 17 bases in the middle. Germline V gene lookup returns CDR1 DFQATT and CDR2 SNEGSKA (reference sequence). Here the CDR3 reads CSATVPRQANYGYTF. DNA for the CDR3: TGCAGTGCGACAGTACCTAGACAGGCTAACTATGGCTACACCTTC.

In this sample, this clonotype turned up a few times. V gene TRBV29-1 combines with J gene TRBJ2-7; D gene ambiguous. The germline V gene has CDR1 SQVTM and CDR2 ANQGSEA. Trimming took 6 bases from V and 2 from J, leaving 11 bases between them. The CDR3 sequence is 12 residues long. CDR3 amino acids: CSVAYRAYEQYF. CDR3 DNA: TGCAGCGTCGCCTATCGGGCCTACGAGCAGTACTTC.

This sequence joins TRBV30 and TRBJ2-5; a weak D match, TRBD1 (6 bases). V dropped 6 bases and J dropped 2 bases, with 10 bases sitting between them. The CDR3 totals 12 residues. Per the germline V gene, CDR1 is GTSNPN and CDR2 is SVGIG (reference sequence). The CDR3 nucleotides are TGTGCCTGTGGACAGATACAAGAGACCCAGTACTTC. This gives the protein CACGQIQETQYF.

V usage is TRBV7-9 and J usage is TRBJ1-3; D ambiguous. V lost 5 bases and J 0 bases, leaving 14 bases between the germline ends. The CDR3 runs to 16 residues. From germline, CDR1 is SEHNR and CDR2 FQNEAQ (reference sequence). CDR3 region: CASSHNTLSSGNTIYF. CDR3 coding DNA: TGTGCCAGCAGCCACAACACACTGAGCTCTGGAAACACCATATATTTT.

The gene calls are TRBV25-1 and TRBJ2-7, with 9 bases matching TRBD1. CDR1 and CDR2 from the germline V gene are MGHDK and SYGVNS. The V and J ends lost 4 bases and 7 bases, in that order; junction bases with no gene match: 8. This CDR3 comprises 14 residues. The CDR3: CASSADRGQLEQYF. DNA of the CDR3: TGTGCCAGCAGTGCGGACAGGGGTCAGCTAGAGCAGTACTTC.

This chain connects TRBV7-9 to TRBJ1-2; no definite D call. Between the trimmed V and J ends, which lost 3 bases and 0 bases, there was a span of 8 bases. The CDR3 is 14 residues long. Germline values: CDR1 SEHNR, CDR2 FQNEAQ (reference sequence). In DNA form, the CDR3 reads TGTGCCAGCAGCTTTGTCAGTCCTAACTATGGCTACACCTTC. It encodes CASSFVSPNYGYTF.

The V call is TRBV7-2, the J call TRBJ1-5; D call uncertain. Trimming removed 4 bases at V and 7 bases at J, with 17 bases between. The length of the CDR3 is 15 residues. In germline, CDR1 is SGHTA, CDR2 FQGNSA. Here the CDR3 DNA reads TGTGCCAGCAGCTCGAGGAGGGCTGCGGAACAGCCCCAGCATTTT. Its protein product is CASSSRRAAEQPQHF.

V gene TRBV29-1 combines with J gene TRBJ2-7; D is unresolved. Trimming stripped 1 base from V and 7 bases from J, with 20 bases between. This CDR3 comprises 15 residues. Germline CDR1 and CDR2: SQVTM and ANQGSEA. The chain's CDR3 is CSVEGATTGVREQYF. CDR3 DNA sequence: TGCAGCGTTGAAGGGGCGACAACGGGTGTCAGGGAGCAGTACTTC.

The CDR3 DNA reads TGTGCCAGCAGTGGGCCGACAGGGGGCGGGGGGGGTAGCAATCAGCCCCAGCATTTT. Translated: CASSGPTGGGGGSNQPQHF. This sequence joins TRBV25-1 and TRBJ1-5; TRBD1 matches at 10 bases. The germline V gene has CDR1 MGHDK and CDR2 SYGVNS. The V segment lost 4 bases and the J segment 0 bases; nucleotides outside the gene matches: 12. There are 19 residues in the CDR3.

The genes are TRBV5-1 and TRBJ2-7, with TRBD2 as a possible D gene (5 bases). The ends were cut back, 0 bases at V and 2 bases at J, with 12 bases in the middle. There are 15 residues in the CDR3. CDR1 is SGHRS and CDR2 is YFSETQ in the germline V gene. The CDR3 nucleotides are TGCGCCAGCAGCTTGGGAGCGGAGCCAGCCTACGAGCAGTACTTC. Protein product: CASSLGAEPAYEQYF.

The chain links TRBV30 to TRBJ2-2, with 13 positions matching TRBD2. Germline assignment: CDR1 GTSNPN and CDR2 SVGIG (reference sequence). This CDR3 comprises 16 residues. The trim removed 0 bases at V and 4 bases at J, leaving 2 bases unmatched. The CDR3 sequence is CAWSVLAGGGTGELFF. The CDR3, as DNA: TGTGCCTGGAGTGTACTAGCGGGAGGGGGCACCGGGGAGCTGTTTTTT.

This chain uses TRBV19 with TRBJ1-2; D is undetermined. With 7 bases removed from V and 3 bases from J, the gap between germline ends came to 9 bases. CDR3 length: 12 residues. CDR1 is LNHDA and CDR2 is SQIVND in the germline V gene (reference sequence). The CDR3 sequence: CASNRADYGYTF. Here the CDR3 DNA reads TGTGCCAGTAATCGGGCAGACTATGGCTACACCTTC.

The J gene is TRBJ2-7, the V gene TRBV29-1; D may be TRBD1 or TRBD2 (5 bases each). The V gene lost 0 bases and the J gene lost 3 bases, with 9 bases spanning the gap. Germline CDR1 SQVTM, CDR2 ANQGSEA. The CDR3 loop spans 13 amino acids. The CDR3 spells CSVEDEGLYEQYF. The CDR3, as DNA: TGCAGCGTTGAAGATGAGGGGCTCTACGAGCAGTACTTC.

The CDR3 loop is CASSWWQGNTEAFF. The CDR3 nucleotides read TGTGCCAGCAGCTGGTGGCAGGGGAACACTGAAGCTTTCTTT. The rearrangement joins TRBV7-2 to TRBJ1-1, with D maybe TRBD1 (5 bases). Germline CDR1 and CDR2: SGHTA and FQGNSA. The CDR3 runs to 14 residues. V was pared by 4 bases and J by 1 base, with 10 bases between. Complete variable domain (other parts from reference TRBV7-2 and TRBJ1-1): GAGVSQSPSNKVTEKGKDVELRCDPISGHTALYWYRQSLGQGLEFLIYFQGNSAPDKSGLPSDRFSAERTGGSVSTLTIQRTQQEDSAVYLCASSWWQGNTEAFFGQGTRLTVV.

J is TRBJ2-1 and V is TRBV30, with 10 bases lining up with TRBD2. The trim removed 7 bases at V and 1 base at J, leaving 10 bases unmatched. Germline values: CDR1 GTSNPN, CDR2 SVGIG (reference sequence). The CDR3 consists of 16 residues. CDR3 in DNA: TGTGCCTCTAATAAGCGGGGGGGATTATCCTACAATGAGCAGTTCTTC. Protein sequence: CASNKRGGLSYNEQFF.

Here the CDR3 reads CSARDAGSQETQYF. In DNA, the CDR3 is TGCAGTGCTAGAGATGCGGGGTCCCAAGAGACCCAGTACTTC. V is TRBV20-1 and J is TRBJ2-5; tentative D call: TRBD2 (6 bases). Germline V lookup: CDR1 DFQATT, CDR2 SNEGSKA (reference sequence). V was clipped by 0 bases and J by 1 base, with 9 bases between them. The CDR3 loop spans 14 amino acids.

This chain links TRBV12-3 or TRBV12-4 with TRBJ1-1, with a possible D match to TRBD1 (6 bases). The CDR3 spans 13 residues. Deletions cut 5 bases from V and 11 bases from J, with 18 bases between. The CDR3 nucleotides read TGTGCCAGCAGTCCCACGGCGGACAGAACGGCTTTCTTT. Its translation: CASSPTADRTAFF.

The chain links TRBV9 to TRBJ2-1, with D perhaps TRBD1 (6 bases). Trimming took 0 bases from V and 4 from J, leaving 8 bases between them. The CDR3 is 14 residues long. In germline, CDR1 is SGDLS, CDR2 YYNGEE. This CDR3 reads CASSVGQVYNEQFF. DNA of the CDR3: TGTGCCAGCAGCGTAGGACAGGTATACAATGAGCAGTTCTTC.

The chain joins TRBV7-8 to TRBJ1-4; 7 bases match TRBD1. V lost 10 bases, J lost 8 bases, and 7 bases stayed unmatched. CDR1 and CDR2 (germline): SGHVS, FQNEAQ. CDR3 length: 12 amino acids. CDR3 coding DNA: TGTGCCACAGAGGCAGGGGGGGAAAAACTGTTTTTT. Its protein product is CATEAGGEKLFF.

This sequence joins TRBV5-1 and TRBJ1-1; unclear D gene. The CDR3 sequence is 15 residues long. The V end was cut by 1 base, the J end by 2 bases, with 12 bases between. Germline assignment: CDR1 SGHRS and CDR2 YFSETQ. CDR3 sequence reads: CASSLLGPGNTEAFF. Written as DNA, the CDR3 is TGCGCCAGCAGCTTGCTAGGGCCGGGAAACACTGAAGCTTTCTTT.

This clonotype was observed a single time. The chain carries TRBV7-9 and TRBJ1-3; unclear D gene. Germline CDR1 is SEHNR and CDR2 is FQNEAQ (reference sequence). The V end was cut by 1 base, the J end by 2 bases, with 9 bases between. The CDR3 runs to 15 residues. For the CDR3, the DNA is TGTGCCAGCAGCTTAGAACGAGGGACTGGAAACACCATATATTTT. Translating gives CASSLERGTGNTIYF. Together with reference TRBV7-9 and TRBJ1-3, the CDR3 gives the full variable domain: DTGVSQNPRHKITKRGQNVTFRCDPISEHNRLYWYRQTLGQGPEFLTYFQNEAQLEKSRLLSDRFSAERPKGSFSTLEIQRTEQGDSAMYLCASSLERGTGNTIYFGEGSWLTVV.

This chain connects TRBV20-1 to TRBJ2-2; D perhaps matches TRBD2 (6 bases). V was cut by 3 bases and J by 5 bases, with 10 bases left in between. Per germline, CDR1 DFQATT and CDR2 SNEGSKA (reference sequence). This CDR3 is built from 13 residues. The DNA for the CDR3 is TGCAGTGCTAGTACTCGGGGGACCGGGGAGCTGTTTTTT. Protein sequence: CSASTRGTGELFF.

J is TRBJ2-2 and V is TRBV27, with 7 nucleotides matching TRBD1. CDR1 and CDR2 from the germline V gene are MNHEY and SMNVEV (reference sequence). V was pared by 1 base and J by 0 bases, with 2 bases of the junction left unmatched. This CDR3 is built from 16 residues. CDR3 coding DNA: TGTGCCAGCAGTTTATTAGGGACAGCGAACACCGGGGAGCTGTTTTTT. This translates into CASSLLGTANTGELFF.

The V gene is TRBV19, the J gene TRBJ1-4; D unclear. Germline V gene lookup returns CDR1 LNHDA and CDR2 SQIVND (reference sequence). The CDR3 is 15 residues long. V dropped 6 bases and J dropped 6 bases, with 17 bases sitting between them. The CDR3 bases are TGTGCCAGTAGGCCTGGTGGGATGGTGGATGAAAAACTGTTTTTT. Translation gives CASRPGGMVDEKLFF.

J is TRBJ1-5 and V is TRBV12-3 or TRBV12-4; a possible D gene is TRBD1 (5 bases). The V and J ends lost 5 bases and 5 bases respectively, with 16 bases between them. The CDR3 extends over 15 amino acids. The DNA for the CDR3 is TGTGCCAGCAGTGGGGGTTTTTCGGGCCATCAGCCCCAGCATTTT. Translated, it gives CASSGGFSGHQPQHF.